One sample yielded the 13 T cell receptor beta chains listed below, sequenced in a study of tumor and adjacent non-tumor tissue in lung cancer. RNA was extracted from bulk tissue without any cell sorting. This non-tumor lung sample came from over 3 cm beyond the tumor edge. Three rounds of nested PCR, following a modified ARM-PCR protocol, produced the TCRbeta library. TCRdb re-derived calls from the multiplex PCR reads in MiXCR, one entry per CDR3 protein. The sample holds almost 75,000 distinct CDR3 sequences; about two thirds are singletons and the top ten take roughly 25%. Sequencing was performed on distant non-tumor lung tissue. These receptors all come from a woman aged 45-60 years with non-small cell lung cancer.

This clonotype was observed a single time. This chain connects TRBV11-1 to TRBJ2-3, with D unresolved. Germline CDR1 SGHAT, CDR2 FQDESV (reference sequence). The CDR3 runs to 14 residues. Here the CDR3 reads CVSSIATRADTQYF. The CDR3 DNA reads TGTGTTAGCAGCATAGCTACAAGGGCTGATACGCAGTATTTT.

This clonotype was seen many times. The chain couples TRBV6-6 to TRBJ2-7; D is unresolved. Germline V gene lookup returns CDR1 MNHNY and CDR2 SVGAGI (reference sequence). Trimming stripped 0 bases from V and 2 bases from J, with 2 bases between. This CDR3 is built from 12 residues. CDR3 nucleotide sequence: TGTGCCAGCAGTTACTCGACCTACGAGCAGTACTTC. Translated: CASSYSTYEQYF.

Remarks on this clonotype: Being one base from a much bigger clone, this may be a read error. The V call is TRBV12-3 or TRBV12-4, the J call TRBJ2-7; D remains unclear. V lost 7 bases and J 2 bases, leaving 12 bases between the germline ends. This CDR3 comprises 13 residues. This chain's CDR3 is CASTYSCAYEQYF. The CDR3 DNA is TGTGCCAGCACGTACAGCTGCGCCTACGAGCAGTACTTC.

Concerning this clonotype itself: Mismatch with germline at one junction end may stem from a read error. The chain carries TRBV11-2 and TRBJ2-5; 7 positions agree with TRBD2. The CDR3 sequence is 16 residues long. Germline CDR1 is SGHAT and CDR2 is FQNNGV. Here the CDR3 DNA reads TGTGCCAGCAGTCTTGGGACTAACGGGACCTCGGGGACCAAGTACTTC. Its protein product is CASSLGTNGTSGTKYF.

This clonotype was recorded only once. This chain connects TRBV11-1 to TRBJ1-1; D ambiguous. The CDR3 covers 14 residues. Trimming removed 7 bases from V and 1 base from J, with 13 bases in between. The germline V gene encodes CDR1 SGHAT and CDR2 FQDESV (reference sequence). The CDR3 loop reads CASKWKESNTEAFF. The CDR3 DNA is TGTGCCAGCAAGTGGAAGGAGTCGAACACTGAAGCTTTCTTT.

V gene TRBV7-9 combines with J gene TRBJ1-1, with 7 positions matching TRBD1. V lost 11 bases and J lost 2; bases outside the gene matches: 8. The germline V gene has CDR1 SEHNR and CDR2 FQNEAQ (reference sequence). CDR3 length equals 13 residues. This chain's CDR3 is CALKTGVNTEAFF. The CDR3 DNA reads as TGTGCCCTTAAAACAGGGGTCAACACTGAAGCTTTCTTT.

This chain uses TRBV6-5 with TRBJ2-2; D is undetermined. The CDR3 runs 17 residues. Trimming stripped 0 bases from V and 9 bases from J, with 20 bases between. The V gene's germline CDR1 is MNHEY and CDR2 SVGAGI. In DNA form, the CDR3 reads TGTGCCAGCAGTTACTCGCGGCCACAGACATCCGCCTGGGAGCTGTTTTTT. It specifies CASSYSRPQTSAWELFF.

Comment on this clonotype: A read error may produce the germline difference seen at one junction end. The chain recombines TRBV6-1 with TRBJ2-3, with 9 bases lining up with TRBD2. The germline gives CDR1 MNHNS, CDR2 SASEGT. The CDR3 totals 17 residues. CDR3 amino acids: CANSDGCSGSSADMQYF. CDR3 nucleotides: TGTGCCAACAGTGACGGTTGTAGCGGGAGTTCTGCAGATATGCAGTATTTT.

Regarding this clonotype: The junction does not match germline at one end; this may be a read error. The chain couples TRBV6-2 or TRBV6-3 to TRBJ2-7; 8 bases fit TRBD1. CDR3 length: 16 amino acids. Per the germline V gene, CDR1 is MNHEY and CDR2 is SVGEGT. CDR3 amino acids: CASSLNQDRASYEQYF. As DNA, the CDR3 is TGTGCCAGCAGTTTAAACCAGGACAGGGCCTCCTACGAACAGTACTTC.

In the case of this clonotype: Germline and junction disagree at one end, which may indicate a read error. The J gene is TRBJ1-1, the V gene TRBV12-3 or TRBV12-4, with 9 bases that match TRBD1. The CDR3 consists of 15 residues. CDR3 residues: CASSPTGGSNTETFF. The CDR3 DNA follows: TGTGCCAGCAGTCCCACAGGGGGCTCGAACACTGAAACTTTCTTT.

The V gene is TRBV4-1, the J gene TRBJ1-1; D is undetermined. CDR3 length: 16 residues. Germline assignment: CDR1 MGHRA and CDR2 YSYEKL. With 3 bases removed from V and 12 bases from J, the gap between germline ends came to 26 bases. CDR3 nucleotide sequence: TGCGCCAGCAGCCATTTCGCCCTGATTCCCGGGAATGATACTTTCTTT. Translating it yields CASSHFALIPGNDTFF.

The chain carries TRBV6-2 or TRBV6-3 and TRBJ1-5, with D perhaps matching TRBD1 (6 bases). In germline, CDR1 is MNHEY, CDR2 SVGEGT. This CDR3 comprises 14 residues. Trimming shortened V by 9 bases and J by 6 bases, and 18 bases separated the two germline ends. In nucleotides, the CDR3 is TGTGCCAGTAGACCGGGGGGCGTCATTCAGCCCCAGCATTTT. Its translation: CASRPGGVIQPQHF.

This clonotype was seen repeatedly, ten times or more. The V and J genes are TRBV10-3 and TRBJ2-1, with TRBD1 as a possible D gene (5 bases). The CDR3 sequence is 14 residues long. V was pared by 3 bases and J by 10 bases, with 16 bases between. CDR1 and CDR2 from the germline V gene are ENHRY and SYGVKD. CDR3 nucleotide sequence: TGTGCCATCAGTGAAGGACACTCAGGCGAAGAGCAGTTCTTC. Translating it yields CAISEGHSGEEQFF.